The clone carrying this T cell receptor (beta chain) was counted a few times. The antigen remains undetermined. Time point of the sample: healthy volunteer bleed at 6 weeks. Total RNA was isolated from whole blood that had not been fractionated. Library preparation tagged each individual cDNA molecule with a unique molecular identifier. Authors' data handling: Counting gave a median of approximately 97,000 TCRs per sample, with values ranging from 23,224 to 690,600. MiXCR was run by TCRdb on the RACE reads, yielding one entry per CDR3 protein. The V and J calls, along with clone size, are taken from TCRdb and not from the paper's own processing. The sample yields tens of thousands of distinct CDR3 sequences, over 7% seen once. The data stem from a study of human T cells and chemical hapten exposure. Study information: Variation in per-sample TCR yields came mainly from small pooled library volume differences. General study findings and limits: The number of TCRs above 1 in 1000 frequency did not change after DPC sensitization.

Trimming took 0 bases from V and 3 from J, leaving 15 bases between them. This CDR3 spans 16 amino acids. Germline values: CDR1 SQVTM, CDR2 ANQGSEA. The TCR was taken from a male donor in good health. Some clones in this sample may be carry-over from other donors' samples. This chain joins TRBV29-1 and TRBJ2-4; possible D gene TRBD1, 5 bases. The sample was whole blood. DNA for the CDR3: TGCAGCGTTGAAGATCGGCAGGGTAGGGACAAAAACATTCAGTACTTC. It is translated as CSVEDRQGRDKNIQYF.